This T cell receptor beta chain was observed in a study of blood T cell repertoires in COVID-19. In the study overall: The United States, Italy and Spain were the sources of the acute and convalescent COVID-19 samples.

Methods used by the authors: Quantification of nucleated cells was approximated via reference gene primer amplification. Some clones are missing from TCRdb's copy, which holds only in-frame ones; the method was immunoSEQ multiplex PCR. That table is the source of V, J and clone size, and D and trimming were worked out from the DNA. The sample has around 340,000 clones; around 88% are singletons. V trimming: 6 bases; J trimming: 11 bases; junction bases outside the gene matches: 13. This CDR3 has 14 amino acids. Germline CDR1 SNHLY, CDR2 FYNNEI. This clone was detected a few times. The TCR comes from a woman in her fifties or sixties with COVID-19, enrolled during active disease. Sequences were obtained from peripheral blood. The chain uses TRBV2 and TRBJ1-5, with 7 bases aligning to TRBD1. The CDR3 DNA is TGTGCCAGCAGGGGGACAGTCCAGGGTAGGGCCCAGCATTTT. This codes for CASRGTVQGRAQHF.